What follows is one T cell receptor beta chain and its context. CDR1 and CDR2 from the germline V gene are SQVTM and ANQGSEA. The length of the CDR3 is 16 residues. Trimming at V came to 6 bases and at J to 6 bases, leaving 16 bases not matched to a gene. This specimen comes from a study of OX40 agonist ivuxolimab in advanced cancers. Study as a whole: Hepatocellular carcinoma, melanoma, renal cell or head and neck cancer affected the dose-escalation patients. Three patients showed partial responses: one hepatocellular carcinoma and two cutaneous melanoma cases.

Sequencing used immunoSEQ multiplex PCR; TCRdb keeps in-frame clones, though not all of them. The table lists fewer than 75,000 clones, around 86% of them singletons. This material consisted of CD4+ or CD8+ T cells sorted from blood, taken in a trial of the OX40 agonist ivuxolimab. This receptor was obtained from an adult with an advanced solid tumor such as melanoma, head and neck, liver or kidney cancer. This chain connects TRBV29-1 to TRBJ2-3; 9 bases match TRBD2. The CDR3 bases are TGCAGCGTGCGTCGGGTAGCGGGAGAGGGGGCGGATACGCAGTATTTT. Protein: CSVRRVAGEGADTQYF.